The 22 T cell receptor beta chains in this list originate from one sample, sequenced in a study of blood T cells in healthy people across ages. A second PCR, run for roughly 7 to 12 cycles, used a sample-barcoded 5' primer plus a J-beta primer mix. MiXCR was run by TCRdb on the 5' RACE reads, yielding one entry per CDR3 protein. The data show 1.2 million to 1.5 million distinct CDR3 sequences, 55% to 75% seen once. The sequenced sample was blood. The receptors were gathered from a man aged 18 to 30 in good health.

This clonotype occurred a few times. The chain employs TRBV28 and TRBJ2-7, with D perhaps TRBD2 (5 bases). The J call may be in error: the DNA end matches TRBJ2-5 better. This CDR3 contains 16 residues. Germline values: CDR1 MDHEN, CDR2 SYDVKM. The chain's CDR3 is CASSSRLTLREETQYF. The CDR3 DNA is TGTGCCAGCAGTTCAAGGTTAACGCTTAGGGAGGAGACCCAGTACTTC.

The chain has TRBV4-1 and TRBJ2-7, with D perhaps matching TRBD2 (7 bases). Germline lookup yields CDR1 MGHRA and CDR2 YSYEKL. Trimming cost V 2 bases and J 0 bases, with 17 bases left between them. The CDR3 runs to 17 residues. DNA of the CDR3: TGCGCCAGCAGCCAACTCACTGGGGGGGCACACTCCTACGAGCAGTACTTC. This gives the protein CASSQLTGGAHSYEQYF.

The V and J genes are TRBV6-1 and TRBJ2-5; 7 bases are a match to TRBD1. The J call is doubtful: the DNA matches TRBJ2-7 better. Per the germline V gene, CDR1 is MNHNS and CDR2 is SASEGT. The CDR3 has 13 residues. The CDR3 loop is CATRQGEVGEQYF. The DNA of the CDR3 is TGTGCCACTAGACAGGGCGAAGTTGGCGAGCAGTACTTC.

The CDR3 reads CSARGLAGPGGETQYF. The CDR3 DNA follows: TGCAGTGCTCGGGGACTAGCGGGTCCCGGTGGGGAGACCCAGTACTTC. The rearrangement joins TRBV20-1 to TRBJ2-5, with 12 bases fitting TRBD2. V was pared by 5 bases and J by 5 bases, with 12 bases of the junction left unmatched. CDR3 length: 16 amino acids. The germline CDR1 and CDR2 sequences are DFQATT and SNEGSKA (reference sequence).

This clonotype came up a few times. The chain joins TRBV24-1 to TRBJ2-2, with no clear D. Between the trimmed V and J ends, which lost 12 bases and 0 bases, there was a span of 10 bases. Looked up from germline, CDR1 is KGHDR and CDR2 is SFDVKD. The CDR3 length is 13 residues. As DNA, the CDR3 is TGTGCCCTCCAGGCGACGAACACCGGGGAGCTGTTTTTT. It codes for CALQATNTGELFF.

The rearrangement uses TRBV4-1 and TRBJ2-7, with D perhaps TRBD2 (5 bases). This CDR3 comprises 15 residues. The germline V gene has CDR1 MGHRA and CDR2 YSYEKL. Trimming pared 3 bases from V and 5 bases from J, leaving 17 bases between. The CDR3 sequence: CASSQGQGLNDEQYF. CDR3 DNA sequence: TGCGCCAGCAGCCAGGGTCAAGGACTTAACGACGAGCAGTACTTC.

This clonotype was seen a few times. This chain joins TRBV6-6 and TRBJ1-1; no firm D call. The CDR3 sequence is 12 residues long. Trimming shortened V by 2 bases and J by 3 bases, and 4 bases separated the two germline ends. The germline CDR1 and CDR2 sequences are MNHNY and SVGAGI (reference sequence). CDR3 DNA sequence: TGTGCCAGCAGTTACGCGGACACTGAAGCTTTCTTT. It translates to CASSYADTEAFF.

The V and J genes are TRBV27 and TRBJ2-3; D gene uncertain. V lost 1 base, J lost 2 bases, and 13 bases lay in between. The CDR3 contains 16 residues. In germline, CDR1 is MNHEY, CDR2 SMNVEV (reference sequence). The DNA of the CDR3 is TGTGCCAGCAGTTTATTCGGACCGAAAGCCACAGATACGCAGTATTTT. Amino acids: CASSLFGPKATDTQYF.

The V and J genes are TRBV2 and TRBJ2-3; the match to TRBD2 covers 7 bases. The V gene end was trimmed by 8 bases and the J gene end by 7 bases; junction bases not matched to a gene: 6. The CDR3 runs 12 residues. Germline V gene lookup returns CDR1 SNHLY and CDR2 FYNNEI. CDR3 sequence (DNA): TGTGCCAGCGTCGGCGGGGGTCATACGCAGTATTTT. This gives the protein CASVGGGHTQYF. Supplemented by reference TRBV2 and TRBJ2-3, the full variable domain reads EPEVTQTPSHQVTQMGQEVILRCVPISNHLYFYWYRQILGQKVEFLVSFYNNEISEKSEIFDDQFSVERPDGSNFTLKIRSTKLEDSAMYFCASVGGGHTQYFGPGTRLTVL.

The gene calls are TRBV7-8 and TRBJ2-5; 16 nucleotides match TRBD2. CDR1 SGHVS and CDR2 FQNEAQ come from the germline V gene. V lost 2 bases to trimming and J lost 0 bases; unmatched junction nucleotides: 6. The CDR3 extends over 19 amino acids. The CDR3 DNA sequence: TGTGCCAGCAGCTTATTGGGACTAGCGGGAGGGCCTTACCAAGAGACCCAGTACTTC. Its translation: CASSLLGLAGGPYQETQYF. Using reference TRBV7-8 and TRBJ2-5 for the parts outside the CDR3, the full variable domain is GAGVSQSPRYKVAKRGQDVALRCDPISGHVSLFWYQQALGQGPEFLTYFQNEAQLDKSGLPSDRFFAERPEGSVSTLKIQRTQQEDSAVYLCASSLLGLAGGPYQETQYFGPGTRLLVL.

V gene TRBV7-2 combines with J gene TRBJ1-5; 8 nucleotides line up with TRBD1. V shed 1 base, J shed 5 bases, and the junction held 10 bases outside the gene matches. Germline lookup yields CDR1 SGHTA and CDR2 FQGNSA. The CDR3 sequence is 17 residues long. The CDR3 sequence: CASSLDLRGRLYQPQHF. As DNA, the CDR3 is TGTGCCAGCAGCTTAGACCTCAGGGGGCGCCTATATCAGCCCCAGCATTTT.

A note on this clonotype: At one of its ends the junction is not consistent with the germline gene, which may arise from a read error. The chain combines TRBV15 with TRBJ2-1; D is unresolved. This CDR3 is built from 12 residues. Per germline, CDR1 LNHNV and CDR2 YYDKDF (reference sequence). For the CDR3, the DNA is TGTCCCACCAGCAGACCCCATGGAGATGAGTTCTTC. Protein product: CPTSRPHGDEFF. The full variable domain, its missing parts supplied by reference TRBV15 and TRBJ2-1, is DAMVIQNPRYQVTQFGKPVTLSCSQTLNHNVMYWYQQKSSQAPKLLFHYYDKDFNNEADTPDNFQSRRPNTSFCFLDIRSPGLGDTAMYLCPTSRPHGDEFFGPGTRLTVL.

This clonotype occurred once. This rearrangement joins TRBV5-6 to TRBJ2-5, with a possible D match to TRBD1 (6 bases). Germline assignment: CDR1 SGHDT and CDR2 YYEEEE. Trimming left V 4 bases short and J 13 bases short, with 29 bases between. The CDR3 has 16 amino acids. The chain's CDR3 is CASSDFVGRGPYERYF. CDR3 DNA sequence: TGTGCCAGCAGCGATTTCGTGGGCAGGGGCCCCTACGAGCGGTACTTC.

V and J are TRBV6-1 and TRBJ2-7, with D perhaps TRBD2 (6 bases). Germline-derived CDR1 and CDR2 are MNHNS and SASEGT. V was cut by 3 bases and J by 1 base, with 10 bases left in between. This CDR3 region has 14 residues. The CDR3 here is CASSDRTISYEQYF. CDR3 sequence (DNA): TGTGCCAGCAGTGATAGGACTATATCCTACGAGCAGTACTTC.

The chain has TRBV28 and TRBJ2-2, with TRBD1 identical over 9 bases. J was trimmed by 2 bases and V by 10 bases; bases with no gene match: 8. The CDR3 runs to 15 residues. The V gene's germline CDR1 is MDHEN and CDR2 SYDVKM. The CDR3 loop reads CAINRGPINTGELFF. The DNA for the CDR3 is TGTGCCATAAACAGGGGGCCTATTAACACCGGGGAGCTGTTTTTT.

The chain recombines TRBV20-1 with TRBJ1-2; D may be TRBD1 (5 bases). The CDR3 runs to 13 residues. V lost 5 bases to trimming and J lost 5 bases, with 15 bases between them. The germline V gene has CDR1 DFQATT and CDR2 SNEGSKA (reference sequence). CDR3 DNA sequence: TGCAGTGCTGGGGGACGGAGCCATTATGGCTACACCTTC. Encoded protein: CSAGGRSHYGYTF.

V gene TRBV20-1 combines with J gene TRBJ2-5; 8 bases fit TRBD1. CDR1 is DFQATT, CDR2 SNEGSKA, per germline (reference sequence). The CDR3 runs 15 residues. V shed 0 bases and J 3 bases; nucleotides not matched to a gene: 6. The CDR3 nucleotides read TGCAGTGCTAGAGATCCAACGACAGGGGAAGAGACCCAGTACTTC. Translating gives CSARDPTTGEETQYF.

There are a few counts of this clonotype. The rearrangement joins TRBV30 to TRBJ1-5; weak D call: TRBD1 (5 bases). Deletions cut 1 base from V and 5 bases from J, with 12 bases between. The CDR3 extends over 14 amino acids. Germline loops: CDR1 GTSNPN, CDR2 SVGIG (reference sequence). CDR3 loop: CAWSATVADQPQHF. In DNA form, the CDR3 reads TGTGCCTGGAGTGCGACAGTAGCGGATCAGCCCCAGCATTTT. Combining the CDR3 with reference TRBV30 and TRBJ1-5 gives the whole variable domain SQTIHQWPATLVQPVGSPLSLECTVEGTSNPNLYWYRQAAGRGLQLLFYSVGIGQISSEVPQNLSASRPQDRQFILSSKKLLLSDSGFYLCAWSATVADQPQHFGDGTRLSIL.

This clonotype was recorded a few times. V usage is TRBV27 and J usage is TRBJ1-6; D perhaps matches TRBD1 (5 bases). Trimming took off 7 bases at V and 8 bases at J, with 18 bases between the two ends. CDR3 size: 15 residues. Looked up from germline, CDR1 is MNHEY and CDR2 is SMNVEV (reference sequence). CDR3 nucleotide sequence: TGTGCCAGCACATCGGTGGGGGGTGCCTATTCACCCCTCCACTTT. It is translated as CASTSVGGAYSPLHF.

The chain has TRBV12-3 or TRBV12-4 and TRBJ2-2; TRBD2 is a possible D gene (5 bases). V gave up 7 bases and J gave up 6 bases, with 12 bases separating them. CDR3 length: 13 amino acids. DNA for the CDR3: TGTGCCAGCACCTGGCCCGGGGCCGGGGAGCTGTTTTTT. This translates into CASTWPGAGELFF.

V gene TRBV12-3 or TRBV12-4 combines with J gene TRBJ1-5; 8 nucleotides match TRBD1. The trim removed 4 bases at V and 2 bases at J, leaving 7 bases unmatched. CDR3 length: 16 residues. The CDR3 sequence: CASSSPDREGNQPQHF. The CDR3 bases are TGTGCCAGCAGTTCCCCGGACAGGGAAGGCAATCAGCCCCAGCATTTT.

A single count supports this clonotype. The junction and the germline gene differ at one end; a read error may be behind it. The chain joins TRBV10-3 to TRBJ2-7; 9 nucleotides agree with TRBD1. The CDR3 totals 18 residues. Germline values: CDR1 ENHRY, CDR2 SYGVKD. CDR3 DNA sequence: TGCGCCATCAGTGAGTCGCGGACAGGGGCACGGAGGACCTACGAGCAGTACTTC. It is translated as CAISESRTGARRTYEQYF.